This T cell receptor beta chain was recorded in a study of T cells in Graves' hyperthyroidism and ophthalmopathy. Amplification targeted TCR beta CDR3 regions from RNA transcripts. A first-round RT-PCR of the TCR CDR3 used the HTBI primer set. TCRdb processed the multiplex PCR reads anew with MiXCR; each CDR3 protein has one entry. The sample carries fewer than 850,000 distinct CDR3 sequences, roughly 17% recorded once. The V end was cut by 3 bases, the J end by 4 bases, with 9 bases between. CDR3 length: 13 amino acids. Germline assignment: CDR1 LGHDT and CDR2 YNNKEL (reference sequence). Material for sequencing was blood. The source of this sequence is a man aged 45-60 years with Graves' hyperthyroidism. This chain connects TRBV3-1 to TRBJ1-2; no firm D call. The CDR3 reads CASSHGVPYGYTF. The CDR3 coding sequence is TGTGCCAGCAGCCACGGGGTGCCCTATGGCTACACCTTC.